This T cell receptor beta chain was identified during a study of blood T cell repertoires in COVID-19. The CDR3 covers 17 residues. V lost 3 bases to trimming and J lost 1 base; unmatched junction nucleotides: 9. CDR1 is SGHNT and CDR2 is YYREEE in the germline V gene (reference sequence). The protocol was immunoSEQ multiplex PCR, while the TCRdb copy is restricted to in-frame clones and leaves out a portion. The table shows 220,000 or so clones, with 89% occurring only once. This clone was recorded a few times. The source is a man in his 60s who had recovered from COVID-19. The rearrangement joins TRBV5-4 to TRBJ2-1; TRBD2 aligns across 8 bases. The specimen sequenced was peripheral blood. The CDR3 sequence is CASSSPSTSASYNEQFF. In nucleotides, the CDR3 is TGTGCCAGCAGCTCACCTTCGACTAGCGCGTCCTACAATGAGCAGTTCTTC.